This T cell receptor beta chain was obtained from a study of T cell repertoires in cytomegalovirus infection. Study in general: Both CMV infection and a matching HLA type were indicated by public TCR beta signatures. General observations from the study: Pooled public TCR beta family frequency picked out CMV carriers with the relevant HLA. There were HLA-C-restricted CMV-specific TCR beta clonotypes dominating the ex vivo response.

From the reads, TCRdb called clonotypes with MiXCR, one entry per CDR3 protein. The sample has about 270,000 distinct CDR3 sequences; around 20% are singletons. In regard to this clonotype: Its antigen is unknown. Only one base separates this from a far larger clonotype, so it likely reflects a read error.

Trimming pared 6 bases from V and 1 base from J, leaving 4 bases between. CDR3 length equals 12 residues. The source is a human donor in good health (CMV status not recorded). Some clones in this sample may be carry-over from other donors' samples. The sample was cultured PBMCs, taken from culture after CMV antigen stimulation. V usage is TRBV12-3 or TRBV12-4 and J usage is TRBJ2-1; D ambiguous. CDR3 loop: CASRASYNEQFF. DNA for the CDR3: TGTGCCAGCAGAGCGTCCTACAATGAGCAGTTCTTC.